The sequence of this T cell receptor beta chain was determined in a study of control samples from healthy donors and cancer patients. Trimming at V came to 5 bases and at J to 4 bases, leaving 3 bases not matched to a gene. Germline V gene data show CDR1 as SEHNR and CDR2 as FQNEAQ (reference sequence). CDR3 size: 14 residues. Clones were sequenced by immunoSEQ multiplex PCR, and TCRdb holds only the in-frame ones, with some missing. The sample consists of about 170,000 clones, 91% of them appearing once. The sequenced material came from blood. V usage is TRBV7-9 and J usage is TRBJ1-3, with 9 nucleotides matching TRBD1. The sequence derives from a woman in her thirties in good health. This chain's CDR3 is CASSTDRGGNTIYF. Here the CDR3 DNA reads TGTGCCAGCAGCACCGACAGGGGGGGAAACACCATATATTTT.